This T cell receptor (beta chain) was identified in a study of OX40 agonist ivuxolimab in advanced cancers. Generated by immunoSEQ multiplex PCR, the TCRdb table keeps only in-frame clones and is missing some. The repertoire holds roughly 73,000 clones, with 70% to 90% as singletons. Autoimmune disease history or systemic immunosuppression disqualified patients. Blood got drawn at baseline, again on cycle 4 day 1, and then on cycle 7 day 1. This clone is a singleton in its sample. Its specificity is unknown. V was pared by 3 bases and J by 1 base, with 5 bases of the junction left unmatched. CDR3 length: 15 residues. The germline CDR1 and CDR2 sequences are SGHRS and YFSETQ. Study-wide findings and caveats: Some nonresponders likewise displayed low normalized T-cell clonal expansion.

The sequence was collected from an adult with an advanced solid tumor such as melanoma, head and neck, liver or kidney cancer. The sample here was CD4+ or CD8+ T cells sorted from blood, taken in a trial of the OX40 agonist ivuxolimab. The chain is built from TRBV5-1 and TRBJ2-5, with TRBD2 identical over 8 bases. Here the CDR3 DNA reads TGCGCCAGCAGCTCAACTAGCGGCACCCAAGAGACCCAGTACTTC. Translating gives CASSSTSGTQETQYF.